The next 10 T cell receptor beta chains were all read from a single sample in a study of T cells in Graves' hyperthyroidism and ophthalmopathy. TCR beta CDR3 regions were amplified from RNA transcripts. The TCR CDR3 first-round RT-PCR relied on the HTBI primer set. TCRdb re-analysed the multiplex PCR reads in MiXCR, keeping a single row per CDR3 protein. The top ten hold roughly 29% of the sample, which has approximately 510,000 distinct CDR3 sequences, less than 25% seen once. The sequenced material came from blood. These receptors all come from a man aged 18 to 35 with Graves' hyperthyroidism.

This clonotype was seen many times. V gene TRBV6-5 combines with J gene TRBJ1-6; D possibly corresponds to TRBD1 (5 bases). There are 15 residues in the CDR3. Per germline, CDR1 MNHEY and CDR2 SVGAGI. Trimming shortened V by 0 bases and J by 10 bases, and 13 bases separated the two germline ends. The CDR3 region is CASSYSRVGGSPLHF. Written as DNA, the CDR3 is TGTGCCAGCAGTTACTCGAGGGTTGGGGGGTCACCCCTCCACTTT.

At least ten counts were recorded for this clonotype. The germline gene is not matched at one end of the junction; a read error may be the cause. This chain links TRBV27 with TRBJ1-6; TRBD1 might be the D (6 bases). The CDR3 is 14 amino acids. CDR1 and CDR2 (germline): MNHEY, SMNVEV (reference sequence). The CDR3 nucleotides read TGTGCCAGCAGAGACAGGCCGGTTAATTCACCCTTCCACTTT. This codes for CASRDRPVNSPFHF.

The chain recombines TRBV9 with TRBJ1-2, with TRBD1 matching over 9 bases. Germline V lookup: CDR1 SGDLS, CDR2 YYNGEE. The CDR3 is 16 amino acids. Germline trimming cut 3 bases from V and 3 bases from J; bases unmatched to any gene: 9. CDR3 nucleotides: TGTGCCAGCAGCGCCCTCGGACAGGGGATCGACTATGGCTACACCTTC. Translated, it gives CASSALGQGIDYGYTF.

As regards this clonotype: The germline gene is not matched at one end of the junction; a read error may be the cause. The chain recombines TRBV5-6 with TRBJ1-1; D unresolved. The CDR3 loop spans 12 amino acids. Germline lookup yields CDR1 SGHDT and CDR2 YYEEEE. The CDR3 nucleotides read TGTGCCTGCAGCGCGGCCCGGTTTGAAGCTTTCTTT. This sequence encodes CACSAARFEAFF.

The table lists this clonotype with many counts. The CDR3 sequence: CASSRGKDGYTF. In DNA form, the CDR3 reads TGTGCCAGCAGCAGAGGGAAGGATGGCTACACCTTC. The rearrangement links TRBV11-3 to TRBJ1-2; no clear D gene. The CDR3 runs to 12 residues. V lost 5 bases and J 6 bases, leaving 10 bases between the germline ends. Germline CDR1 SGHNT, CDR2 YENEEA.

The rearrangement uses TRBV20-1 and TRBJ2-7; 8 bases match TRBD2. Trimming at V came to 0 bases and at J to 0 bases, leaving 4 bases not matched to a gene. This CDR3 comprises 15 residues. Germline V CDR1 and CDR2: DFQATT, SNEGSKA (reference sequence). The CDR3 sequence is CSARDSGKSSYEQYF. As DNA, the CDR3 is TGCAGTGCTAGAGATAGCGGGAAGAGCTCCTACGAGCAGTACTTC.

This clonotype was counted only a few times. The rearrangement links TRBV18 to TRBJ1-1; D is unclear. The CDR3 loop spans 13 amino acids. Germline V lookup: CDR1 KGHSH, CDR2 LQKENI. Trimming cost V 2 bases and J 3 bases, with 7 bases left between them. DNA for the CDR3: TGTGCCAGCTCACCAAGTCAGGACACTGAAGCTTTCTTT. Protein: CASSPSQDTEAFF.

This clonotype appeared many times. The rearrangement uses TRBV6-1 and TRBJ2-2; D is perhaps TRBD1 (6 bases). The CDR3 runs to 17 residues. V was clipped by 7 bases and J by 0 bases, with 18 bases between them. Germline V CDR1 and CDR2: MNHNS, SASEGT. CDR3 region: CASTRFPGHANTGELFF. The CDR3 DNA reads TGTGCCAGCACCAGATTCCCGGGACACGCGAACACCGGGGAGCTGTTTTTT.

CDR3 bases: TGCGCCAGCAGCCCCCTCTCGGGACAGCCCCAGCATTTT. Protein: CASSPLSGQPQHF. The V gene is TRBV5-1, the J gene TRBJ1-5; no clear D. The CDR3 is 13 amino acids. V was pared by 4 bases and J by 7 bases, with 12 bases between. The germline CDR1 and CDR2 sequences are SGHRS and YFSETQ.

This clonotype was seen many times. This chain links TRBV12-3 or TRBV12-4 with TRBJ1-5; D possibly corresponds to TRBD1 (6 bases). V was shortened by 2 bases and J by 2 bases, with 10 bases between the two germline ends. The CDR3 loop spans 15 amino acids. The chain's CDR3 is CASSLQGKGNQPQHF. The CDR3 DNA reads as TGTGCCAGCAGTTTACAGGGGAAGGGCAATCAGCCCCAGCATTTT.